The present T cell receptor beta chain was sequenced within a study of blood T cell repertoires in COVID-19 (dated by TCRdb to about 2020). Concerning the study at large: The collaborator samples originated in the United States, Italy and Spain and spanned the acute and convalescent phases of COVID-19. The material from the prospective study consisted of cDNA or gDNA derived from T cells, B-cell-depleted T cells, or PBMCs. The dataset comprised deeply sampled blood TCRbeta repertoires from subjects exposed to, actively infected with, or recovered from COVID-19. A freely available public database, intended as a resource for researchers studying the immune response to SARS-CoV-2, is where the repertoires were released. The samples were drawn from the first 160 participants of the ongoing ImmuneRACE study and from 950 to 1,500 subjects provided by 6 global collaborators. Sample metadata almost always included a de-identified subject ID, COVID-19 status, age in years and sex. Where available, HLA class I and class II types were taken from metadata supplied by the sample provider and were not determined by assay-based typing. The full study reports these points: The amount of clinical and demographic metadata varied by source and participant and was provided uncurated.

Participants in the prospective study were enrolled through a virtual design, were aged 18 to 89 years, and lived in 24 United States geographic areas. In the prospective study, cohorts were assigned on the basis of participant-reported clinical history obtained from a screening survey and a study questionnaire. Recovered participants in ImmuneRACE Cohort 3 were defined as having two consecutive negative NP/OP PCR tests, clearance from a healthcare professional, or resolution of symptoms. Each participant in the prospective study had whole blood, serum and a nasopharyngeal or oropharyngeal swab collected by mobile phlebotomists. Additional blood draws and questionnaires over a 2-month period could optionally be provided by prospective study participants. Before DNA extraction, blood samples from the prospective study were shipped at room temperature or frozen. Worth noting for this clone: No antigen is known for it. Base qualities were left out, and no much larger clone turns up one base away.

TCRbeta CDR3 regions were amplified from genomic DNA by means of the immunoSEQ Assay, a bias-controlled multiplex PCR. The original pipeline was this. Nucleated cell counts per sample were estimated from amplification of reference gene primers within the assay. To quantify the absolute abundance of each unique TCRbeta CDR3 rearrangement, sequence reads were collapsed and filtered. For each sample, productive Simpson clonality was calculated by taking the square root of Simpson's diversity index across productive rearrangements. What TCRdb holds here is the immuneACCESS table cut down to in-frame rearrangements. Part of the clones is not present; checked against another copy, under half of the missing clones reflect an unresolved V gene, and the others are unexplained. The V and J calls and clone size are taken from that table; D and trimming were inferred from the DNA. The sample table lists about 270,000 clones, roughly 86% of them with a count of one. Just under 1% of the sample goes to the ten largest clones.

The germline V gene (reference sequence) supplies CDR1 MNHEY and CDR2 SMNVEV. V ends up 5 bases short and J 8 bases short, with an unmatched junction base count of 7. From the cysteine through the phenylalanine, the CDR3 covers 14 amino acids. Only the CDR3 part of the read is kept: 42 bases, read in frame from the first base. The sample taken for sequencing was PBMCs or T cells enriched from blood (not recorded which). Recombination joined TRBV27 with TRBJ2-1; 9 of the junction bases match TRBD2. This TCR derives from a woman in her 30s who had recovered from COVID-19. The CDR3 here reads CASSPREGWDEQFF. The nucleotide sequence is given as TGTGCCAGCAGTCCGCGGGAGGGGTGGGATGAGCAGTTCTTC.